The rows below give T cell receptor beta chains drawn from one sample of a study of early T cells in non-severe SARS-CoV-2 infection. TCRdb analysed the 5' RACE reads with MiXCR anew, one entry per CDR3 protein. The sample has about 77,000 distinct CDR3 sequences; 4.5% to 6% are singletons. Sequencing used whole blood, obtained at baseline. The receptors stem from an adult who was a healthcare worker with PCR-confirmed SARS-CoV-2 infection or an uninfected control (not recorded which). CDR3s include the opening cysteine and the closing phenylalanine or tryptophan. A D gene is named only where the DNA matches it firmly. The size entry is marked missing in some rows and otherwise reads once, few, many or a size class.

CDR3: CASSLSFQAGPRTDTQYF
DNA: TGTGCCAGCAGCTTGAGTTTTCAGGCAGGGCCCAGGACAGATACGCAGTATTTT
size: few
length: 18
J: TRBJ2-3
V: TRBV5-6
D: -

CDR3: CAWSPQGGEQFF
DNA: TGTGCCTGGAGCCCACAAGGGGGTGAGCAGTTCTTC
size: few
length: 12
J: TRBJ2-1
V: TRBV30
D: -

CDR3: CASSLKGSGRAGNEQFF
DNA: TGTGCCAGCAGCCTCAAGGGTAGCGGGAGGGCCGGCAATGAGCAGTTCTTC
size: many
length: 17
J: TRBJ2-1
V: TRBV12-3/TRBV12-4
D: TRBD2

CDR3: CASSLRTQYEQYF
DNA: TGTGCCAGCAGCCTTCGGACTCAGTACGAGCAGTACTTC
size: -
length: 13
J: TRBJ2-7
V: TRBV4-2
D: -

CDR3: CASTPTRLAAYNEQFF
DNA: TGTGCCAGCACCCCAACCAGACTAGCGGCCTACAATGAGCAGTTCTTC
size: -
length: 16
J: TRBJ2-1
V: TRBV11-2
D: TRBD2

CDR3: CSVEAPGQSSYNEQFF
DNA: TGCAGCGTTGAAGCACCGGGACAAAGCTCCTACAATGAGCAGTTCTTC
size: many
length: 16
J: TRBJ2-1
V: TRBV29-1
D: -

CDR3: CASSLGAGSGANVLTF
DNA: TGTGCCAGCAGCCTTGGGGCCGGGTCTGGGGCCAACGTCCTGACTTTC
size: few
length: 16
J: TRBJ2-6
V: TRBV7-6
D: -

CDR3: CASSLTRAYEQYF
DNA: TGTGCCAGCAGTTTGACAAGAGCCTACGAGCAGTACTTC
size: many
length: 13
J: TRBJ2-7
V: TRBV6-5
D: -

CDR3: CASSPRTDHTDTQYF
DNA: TGTGCCAGCTCACCACGTACGGACCACACAGATACGCAGTATTTT
size: many
length: 15
J: TRBJ2-3
V: TRBV18
D: -

CDR3: CASSSYQGATEAFF
DNA: TGTGCCAGCAGCTCATATCAGGGAGCCACTGAAGCTTTCTTT
size: many
length: 14
J: TRBJ1-1
V: TRBV7-2
D: -

CDR3: CASSLTSGMGTQETQYF
DNA: TGTGCCAGCAGCTTAACTAGCGGGATGGGAACTCAAGAGACCCAGTACTTC
size: few
length: 17
J: TRBJ2-5
V: TRBV7-9
D: TRBD2

CDR3: CASSLLGRGRNTEAFF
DNA: TGTGCCAGCAGTTTACTAGGTCGGGGGCGGAACACTGAAGCTTTCTTT
size: many
length: 16
J: TRBJ1-1
V: TRBV27
D: -

CDR3: CASRTDEFRANTQYF
DNA: TGTGCCAGCAGGACCGATGAATTCAGGGCCAATACGCAGTATTTT
size: -
length: 15
J: TRBJ2-3
V: TRBV2
D: -

CDR3: CASSYGPGIQPQHF
DNA: TGTGCCAGCAGCTACGGGCCAGGGATTCAGCCCCAGCATTTT
size: many
length: 14
J: TRBJ1-5
V: TRBV7-9
D: -

CDR3: CASMGRQTTRDTQYF
DNA: TGTGCCAGCATGGGGAGACAGACAACGAGAGATACGCAGTATTTT
size: once
length: 15
J: TRBJ2-3
V: TRBV2
D: -

CDR3: CASSLDATGYEQYF
DNA: TGTGCCAGCAGCTTAGATGCGACAGGTTACGAGCAGTACTTC
size: many
length: 14
J: TRBJ2-7
V: TRBV11-3
D: -

CDR3: CASSQEQGGNTQYF
DNA: TGTGCCAGCAGTCAAGAACAGGGAGGAAATACGCAGTATTTT
size: few
length: 14
J: TRBJ2-3
V: TRBV2
D: -

CDR3: CASSLRAGYGYTF
DNA: TGTGCCAGCAGCTTGAGGGCCGGCTATGGCTACACCTTC
size: -
length: 13
J: TRBJ1-2
V: TRBV5-6
D: -

CDR3: CASSHYNTEAFF
DNA: TGTGCCAGCAGTCACTATAACACTGAAGCTTTCTTT
size: -
length: 12
J: TRBJ1-1
V: TRBV6-2/TRBV6-3
D: -

CDR3: CASSYRDRGGEQYF
DNA: TGTGCCAGCAGTTACCGGGACAGGGGTGGCGAGCAGTACTTC
size: many
length: 14
J: TRBJ2-7
V: TRBV6-2/TRBV6-3
D: TRBD1

CDR3: CASSYSRLGETQYF
DNA: TGTGCCAGCAGTTACTCTAGACTAGGAGAGACCCAGTACTTC
size: many
length: 14
J: TRBJ2-5
V: TRBV6-5
D: -

CDR3: CASSQGLAGASEEFF
DNA: TGCGCCAGCAGCCAGGGACTAGCGGGAGCAAGTGAGGAGTTCTTC
size: many
length: 15
J: TRBJ2-1
V: TRBV5-1
D: TRBD2

CDR3: CASSYGRLGGEAFF
DNA: TGTGCCAGCAGCTACGGGCGGCTAGGGGGTGAAGCTTTCTTT
size: many
length: 14
J: TRBJ1-1
V: TRBV12-3/TRBV12-4
D: -

CDR3: CASGPLGGVTDTQYF
DNA: TGTGCTAGTGGTCCACTTGGAGGGGTCACAGATACGCAGTATTTT
size: many
length: 15
J: TRBJ2-3
V: TRBV12-5
D: -

CDR3: CASRSRDTANTGELFF
DNA: TGCGCCAGCAGGTCCCGGGACACCGCGAACACCGGGGAGCTGTTTTTT
size: -
length: 16
J: TRBJ2-2
V: TRBV5-1
D: -

CDR3: CSASRDFSYEQYF
DNA: TGCAGTGCTTCTCGGGACTTCTCCTACGAGCAGTACTTC
size: many
length: 13
J: TRBJ2-7
V: TRBV20-1
D: -

CDR3: CSAPDHDKPNTEAFF
DNA: TGCAGTGCTCCTGACCATGACAAACCGAACACTGAAGCTTTCTTT
size: many
length: 15
J: TRBJ1-1
V: TRBV20-1
D: -

CDR3: CSARDPMLAGGPQYF
DNA: TGCAGTGCTAGAGATCCTATGTTAGCGGGAGGCCCCCAGTACTTC
size: many
length: 15
J: TRBJ2-7
V: TRBV20-1
D: TRBD2

CDR3: CASSSGTSGTNNEQFF
DNA: TGTGCCAGCAGTTCCGGGACTAGCGGGACGAACAATGAGCAGTTCTTC
size: few
length: 16
J: TRBJ2-1
V: TRBV6-5
D: TRBD2

CDR3: CSARSGTPQFF
DNA: TGCAGTGCTCGGTCCGGGACTCCGCAGTTCTTC
size: many
length: 11
J: TRBJ2-1
V: TRBV20-1
D: -

CDR3: CASSPRPSTSYEQYF
DNA: TGTGCCAGCAGCCCCCGGCCTAGCACTAGCTACGAGCAGTACTTC
size: -
length: 15
J: TRBJ2-7
V: TRBV11-2
D: -

CDR3: CASSFQVAGRDTQYF
DNA: TGTGCCAGCAGCTTCCAAGTAGCGGGAAGGGATACGCAGTATTTT
size: many
length: 15
J: TRBJ2-3
V: TRBV7-6
D: TRBD2

CDR3: CASSHRAGTHFFGNNEQFF
DNA: TGTGCCAGCAGCCATCGAGCCGGGACTCATTTTTTTGGGAACAATGAGCAGTTCTTC
size: -
length: 19
J: TRBJ2-1
V: TRBV7-9
D: -

CDR3: CASSPGTPAHNEQFF
DNA: TGTGCCAGCAGCCCCGGAACGCCTGCGCACAATGAGCAGTTCTTC
size: few
length: 15
J: TRBJ2-1
V: TRBV7-3
D: -

CDR3: CASSYTGDEQFF
DNA: TGTGCCAGCAGTTATACGGGGGATGAGCAGTTCTTC
size: many
length: 12
J: TRBJ2-1
V: TRBV6-6
D: -

CDR3: CASSLVVSPYEQYF
DNA: TGCGCCAGCAGCTTGGTAGTGTCTCCTTACGAGCAGTACTTC
size: few
length: 14
J: TRBJ2-7
V: TRBV5-1
D: -

CDR3: CSATGGSTYGYTF
DNA: TGCAGTGCCACCGGGGGGAGTACCTATGGCTACACCTTC
size: many
length: 13
J: TRBJ1-2
V: TRBV20-1
D: -

CDR3: CASSFKAGTSTDTQYF
DNA: TGTGCCAGCAGCTTTAAAGCGGGAACTAGCACAGATACGCAGTATTTT
size: -
length: 16
J: TRBJ2-3
V: TRBV11-3
D: TRBD2

CDR3: CSASGRALVGYTF
DNA: TGCAGTGCTAGCGGCAGGGCCTTAGTTGGCTACACCTTC
size: many
length: 13
J: TRBJ1-2
V: TRBV20-1
D: -

CDR3: CASSRWDRTPEAFF
DNA: TGTGCCAGCAGCCGCTGGGACAGGACCCCTGAAGCTTTCTTT
size: few
length: 14
J: TRBJ1-1
V: TRBV5-6
D: TRBD1

CDR3: CASSLVTTGGSYEQYF
DNA: TGTGCCAGCAGCTTAGTAACCACAGGGGGCTCCTACGAGCAGTACTTC
size: many
length: 16
J: TRBJ2-7
V: TRBV7-6
D: TRBD1

CDR3: CASSLDYTDTQYF
DNA: TGCGCCAGCAGCTTGGACTACACAGATACGCAGTATTTT
size: few
length: 13
J: TRBJ2-3
V: TRBV5-1
D: -

CDR3: CASSLTSGRKPYNEQFF
DNA: TGTGCCAGCAGCTTAACTAGCGGGAGGAAACCCTACAATGAGCAGTTCTTC
size: many
length: 17
J: TRBJ2-1
V: TRBV7-9
D: TRBD2

CDR3: CASSWALTDTDTQYF
DNA: TGTGCCAGCAGCTGGGCCCTCACCGACACAGATACGCAGTATTTT
size: few
length: 15
J: TRBJ2-3
V: TRBV11-2
D: -

CDR3: CSASSGGRVNEQYF
DNA: TGCAGTGCTAGTTCGGGAGGACGCGTCAACGAGCAGTACTTC
size: many
length: 14
J: TRBJ2-7
V: TRBV20-1
D: TRBD2

CDR3: CASSFASPYEQYF
DNA: TGTGCCAGCAGTTTCGCTAGCCCCTACGAGCAGTACTTC
size: -
length: 13
J: TRBJ2-7
V: TRBV27
D: -

CDR3: CASSQVTSPNTGELFF
DNA: TGTGCCAGCAGCCAAGTGACTAGCCCGAACACCGGGGAGCTGTTTTTT
size: many
length: 16
J: TRBJ2-2
V: TRBV14
D: TRBD2

CDR3: CASSRDAGTQTDTQYF
DNA: TGTGCCAGCAGCCGAGACGCCGGGACTCAGACAGATACGCAGTATTTT
size: few
length: 16
J: TRBJ2-3
V: TRBV3-1
D: -

CDR3: CASRVATSGSVHEQFF
DNA: TGCGCCAGCCGAGTGGCCACTAGCGGGAGTGTCCATGAGCAGTTCTTC
size: few
length: 16
J: TRBJ2-1
V: TRBV5-1
D: TRBD2

CDR3: CSAAQEGTDTQYF
DNA: TGCAGTGCCGCACAGGAAGGCACAGATACGCAGTATTTT
size: many
length: 13
J: TRBJ2-3
V: TRBV20-1
D: -

CDR3: CSATRSGRVGETQYF
DNA: TGCAGTGCTACCCGTAGCGGGAGAGTAGGAGAGACCCAGTACTTC
size: many
length: 15
J: TRBJ2-5
V: TRBV20-1
D: TRBD2

CDR3: CASSQGGSGFADTQYF
DNA: TGCGCCAGCAGCCAAGGTGGTAGCGGGTTCGCAGATACGCAGTATTTT
size: few
length: 16
J: TRBJ2-3
V: TRBV4-1
D: TRBD2

CDR3: CASSYSRQGQETQYF
DNA: TGTGCCAGCAGTTACTCGAGGCAGGGACAAGAGACCCAGTACTTC
size: many
length: 15
J: TRBJ2-5
V: TRBV6-5
D: -

CDR3: CASSLDLNEKLFF
DNA: TGTGCCAGCAGCTTGGATCTTAATGAAAAACTGTTTTTT
size: many
length: 13
J: TRBJ1-4
V: TRBV5-4
D: -

CDR3: CASHPPSSYNEQFF
DNA: TGTGCCAGTCACCCGCCAAGTTCCTACAATGAGCAGTTCTTC
size: -
length: 14
J: TRBJ2-1
V: TRBV19
D: -

CDR3: CASSEIRRSNYGYTF
DNA: TGTGCCAGCAGTGAAATTAGACGGTCGAACTATGGCTACACCTTC
size: few
length: 15
J: TRBJ1-2
V: TRBV2
D: -

CDR3: CSRGLAGGGNEQFF
DNA: TGCAGTCGGGGACTAGCGGGAGGAGGCAATGAGCAGTTCTTC
size: many
length: 14
J: TRBJ2-1
V: TRBV20-1
D: TRBD2